The T cell receptor (beta chain) under discussion was sequenced for a study of blood T cells in healthy people across ages. Study-wide findings and caveats: Not knowing donor CMV status may have confounded expanded clonotype changes.

The V end was cut by 0 bases, the J end by 0 bases, with 9 bases between. The CDR3 is 15 residues long. CDR1 and CDR2 (germline): DFQATT, SNEGSKA (reference sequence). This clonotype turned up a few times. Its matching antigen is unknown. Per sample, a minimum of 6.5 million PBMCs were isolated. Sample-barcoded 5' priming and a J-beta primer mix drove a second PCR of roughly 7 to 11 cycles. One entry per CDR3 protein, called by TCRdb with MiXCR from the 5' RACE reads. The data show under 2 million distinct CDR3 sequences, roughly 32% seen once. The TCR was taken from a woman aged 30 to 39 in good health. Sequencing was performed on blood. The chain is built from TRBV20-1 and TRBJ1-5; D not resolved. The CDR3 region is CSARDQDYSNQPQHF. CDR3 nucleotide sequence: TGCAGTGCTAGAGATCAGGACTATAGCAATCAGCCCCAGCATTTT.